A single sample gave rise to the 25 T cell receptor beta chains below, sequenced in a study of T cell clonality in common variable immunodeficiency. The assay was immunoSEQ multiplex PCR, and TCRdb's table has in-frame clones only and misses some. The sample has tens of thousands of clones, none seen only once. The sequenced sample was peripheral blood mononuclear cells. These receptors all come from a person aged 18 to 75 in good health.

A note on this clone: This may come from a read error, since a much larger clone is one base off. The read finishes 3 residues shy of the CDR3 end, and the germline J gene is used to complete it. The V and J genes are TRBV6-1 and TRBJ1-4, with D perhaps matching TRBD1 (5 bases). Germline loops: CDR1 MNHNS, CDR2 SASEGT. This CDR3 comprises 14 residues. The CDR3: CASSESAGANVLFF. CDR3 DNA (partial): TGTGCCAGCAGTGAGTCGGCTGGGGCCAACGTA.

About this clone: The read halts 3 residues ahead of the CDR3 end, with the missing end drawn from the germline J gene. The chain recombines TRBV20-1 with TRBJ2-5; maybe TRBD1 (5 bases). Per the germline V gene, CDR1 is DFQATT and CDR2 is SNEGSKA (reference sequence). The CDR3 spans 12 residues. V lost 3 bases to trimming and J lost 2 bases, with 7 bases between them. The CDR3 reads CSASSGQETQYF. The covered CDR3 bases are TGCAGTGCTAGCTCAGGGCAAGAGACC.

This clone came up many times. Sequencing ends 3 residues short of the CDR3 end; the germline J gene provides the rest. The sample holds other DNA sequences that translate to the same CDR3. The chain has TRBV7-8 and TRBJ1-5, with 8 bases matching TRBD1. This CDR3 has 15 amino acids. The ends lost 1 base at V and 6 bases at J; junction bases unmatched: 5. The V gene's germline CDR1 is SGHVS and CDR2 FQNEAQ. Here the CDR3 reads CASSLVQGAFQPQHF. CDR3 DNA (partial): TGTGCCAGCAGCTTAGTTCAGGGGGCGTTTCAGCCC.

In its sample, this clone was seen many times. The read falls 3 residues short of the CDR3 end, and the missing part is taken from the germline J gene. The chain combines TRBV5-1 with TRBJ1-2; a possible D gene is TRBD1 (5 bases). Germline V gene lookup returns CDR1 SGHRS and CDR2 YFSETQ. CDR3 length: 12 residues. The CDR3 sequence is CASAAAQGGYTF. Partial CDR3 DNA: TGCGCCAGCGCAGCCGCTCAGGGCGGC.

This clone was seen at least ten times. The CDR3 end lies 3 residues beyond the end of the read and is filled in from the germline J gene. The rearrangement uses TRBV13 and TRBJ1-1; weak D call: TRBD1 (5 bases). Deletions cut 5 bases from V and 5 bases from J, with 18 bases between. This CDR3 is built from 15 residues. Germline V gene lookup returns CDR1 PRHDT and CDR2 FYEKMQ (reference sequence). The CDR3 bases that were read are TGTGCCAGCAGCCCCCCTTGGGGGGAGGGAACTGAA. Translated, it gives CASSPPWGEGTE. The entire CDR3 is CASSPPWGEGTEAFF.

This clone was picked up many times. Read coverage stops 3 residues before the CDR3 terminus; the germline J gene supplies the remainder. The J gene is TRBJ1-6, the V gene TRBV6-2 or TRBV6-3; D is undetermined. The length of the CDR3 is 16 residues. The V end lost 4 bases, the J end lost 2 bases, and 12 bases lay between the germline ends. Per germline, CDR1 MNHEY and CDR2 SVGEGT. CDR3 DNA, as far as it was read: TGTGCCAGCAGTTCCGGACTGTCGACCTATAATTCACCC. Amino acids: CASSSGLSTYNSP. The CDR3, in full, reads CASSSGLSTYNSPLHF.

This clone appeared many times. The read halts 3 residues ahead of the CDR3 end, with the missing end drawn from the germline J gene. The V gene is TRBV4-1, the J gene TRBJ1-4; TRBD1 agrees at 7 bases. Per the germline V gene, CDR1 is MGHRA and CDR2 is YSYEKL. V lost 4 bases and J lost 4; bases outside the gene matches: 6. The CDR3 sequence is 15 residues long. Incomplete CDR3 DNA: TGCGCCAGCAGCCGACCGGGACAGCTTAATGAAAAA. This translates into CASSRPGQLNEK. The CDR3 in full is CASSRPGQLNEKLFF.

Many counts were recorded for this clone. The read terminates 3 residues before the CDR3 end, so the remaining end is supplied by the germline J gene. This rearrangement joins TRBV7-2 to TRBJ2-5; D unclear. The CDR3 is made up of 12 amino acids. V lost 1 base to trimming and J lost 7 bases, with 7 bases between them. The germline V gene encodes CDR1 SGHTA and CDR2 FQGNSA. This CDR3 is CASSLERMTQYF. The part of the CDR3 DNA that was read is TGTGCCAGCAGCTTAGAGCGCATGACC. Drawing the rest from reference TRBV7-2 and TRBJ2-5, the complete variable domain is GAGVSQSPSNKVTEKGKDVELRCDPISGHTALYWYRQSLGQGLEFLIYFQGNSAPDKSGLPSDRFSAERTGGSVSTLTIQRTQQEDSAVYLCASSLERMTQYFGPGTRLLVL.

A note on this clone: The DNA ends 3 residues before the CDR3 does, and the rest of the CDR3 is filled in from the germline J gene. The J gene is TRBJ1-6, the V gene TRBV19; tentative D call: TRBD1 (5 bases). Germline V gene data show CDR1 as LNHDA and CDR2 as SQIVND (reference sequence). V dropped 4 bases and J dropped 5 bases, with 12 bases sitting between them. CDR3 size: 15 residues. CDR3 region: CASSNLGGDNSPLHF. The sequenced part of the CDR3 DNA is TGTGCCAGTAGTAATTTGGGGGGGGATAATTCACCC.

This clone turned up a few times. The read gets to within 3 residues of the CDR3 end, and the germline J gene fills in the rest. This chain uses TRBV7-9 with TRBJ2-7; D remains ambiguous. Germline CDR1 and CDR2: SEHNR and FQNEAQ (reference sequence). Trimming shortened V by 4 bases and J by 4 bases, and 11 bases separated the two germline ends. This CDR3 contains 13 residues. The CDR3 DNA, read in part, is TGTGCCAGCAGCTCGAGCCCCGGGTACGAG. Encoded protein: CASSSSPGYE. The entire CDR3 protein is CASSSSPGYEQYF.

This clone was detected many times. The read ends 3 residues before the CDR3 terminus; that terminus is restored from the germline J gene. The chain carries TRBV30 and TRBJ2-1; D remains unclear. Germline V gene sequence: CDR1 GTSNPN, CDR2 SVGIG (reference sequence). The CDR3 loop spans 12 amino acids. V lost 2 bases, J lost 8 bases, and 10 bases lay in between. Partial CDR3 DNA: TGTGCCTGGAGTTCCACTCTATATGAG. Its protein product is CAWSSTLYE. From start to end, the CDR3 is CAWSSTLYEQFF. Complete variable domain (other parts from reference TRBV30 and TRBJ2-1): SQTIHQWPATLVQPVGSPLSLECTVEGTSNPNLYWYRQAAGRGLQLLFYSVGIGQISSEVPQNLSASRPQDRQFILSSKKLLLSDSGFYLCAWSSTLYEQFFGPGTRLTVL.

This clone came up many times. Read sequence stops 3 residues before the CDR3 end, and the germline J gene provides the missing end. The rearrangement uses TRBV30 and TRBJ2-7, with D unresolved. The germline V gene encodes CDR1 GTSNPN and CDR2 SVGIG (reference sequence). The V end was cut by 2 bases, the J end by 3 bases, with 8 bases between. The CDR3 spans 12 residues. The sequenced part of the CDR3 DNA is TGTGCCTGGAGTCCGCAGGTCTACGAG. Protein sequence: CAWSPQVYE. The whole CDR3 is CAWSPQVYEQYF.

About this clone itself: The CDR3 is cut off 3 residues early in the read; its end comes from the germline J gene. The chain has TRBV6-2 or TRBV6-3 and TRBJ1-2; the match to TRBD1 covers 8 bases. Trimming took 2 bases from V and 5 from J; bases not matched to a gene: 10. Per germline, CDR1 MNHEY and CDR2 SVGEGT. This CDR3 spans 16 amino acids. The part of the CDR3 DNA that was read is TGTGCCAGCAGTTACGGATACGACAGGGGTGGTTATGGC. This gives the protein CASSYGYDRGGYG. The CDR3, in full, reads CASSYGYDRGGYGYTF.

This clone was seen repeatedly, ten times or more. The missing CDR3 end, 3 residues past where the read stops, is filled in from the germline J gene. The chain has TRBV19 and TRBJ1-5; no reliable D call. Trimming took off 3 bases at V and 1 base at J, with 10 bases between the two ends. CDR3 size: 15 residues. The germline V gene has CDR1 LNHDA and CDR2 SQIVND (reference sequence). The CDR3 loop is CASSIGQRSNQPQHF. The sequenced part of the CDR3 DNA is TGTGCCAGTAGTATTGGTCAGAGGAGCAATCAGCCC.

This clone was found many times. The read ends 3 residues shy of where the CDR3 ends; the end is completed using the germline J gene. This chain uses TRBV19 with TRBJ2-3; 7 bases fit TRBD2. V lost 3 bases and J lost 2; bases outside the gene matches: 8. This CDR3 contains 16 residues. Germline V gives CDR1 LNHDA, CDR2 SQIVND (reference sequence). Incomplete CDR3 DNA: TGTGCCAGTAGTATTTATCTGGGACTAACCACAGATACG. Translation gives CASSIYLGLTTDT. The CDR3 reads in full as CASSIYLGLTTDTQYF. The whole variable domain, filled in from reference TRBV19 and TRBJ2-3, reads DGGITQSPKYLFRKEGQNVTLSCEQNLNHDAMYWYRQDPGQGLRLIYYSQIVNDFQKGDIAEGYSVSREKKESFPLTVTSAQKNPTAFYLCASSIYLGLTTDTQYFGPGTRLTVL.

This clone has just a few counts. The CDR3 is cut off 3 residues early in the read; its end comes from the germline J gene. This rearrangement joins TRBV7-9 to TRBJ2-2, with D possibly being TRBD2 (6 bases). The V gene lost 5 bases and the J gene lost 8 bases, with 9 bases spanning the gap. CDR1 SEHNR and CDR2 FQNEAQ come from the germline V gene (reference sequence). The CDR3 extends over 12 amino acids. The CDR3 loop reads CASSPRGGELFF. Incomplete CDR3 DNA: TGTGCCAGCAGCCCCCGGGGGGGGGAG.

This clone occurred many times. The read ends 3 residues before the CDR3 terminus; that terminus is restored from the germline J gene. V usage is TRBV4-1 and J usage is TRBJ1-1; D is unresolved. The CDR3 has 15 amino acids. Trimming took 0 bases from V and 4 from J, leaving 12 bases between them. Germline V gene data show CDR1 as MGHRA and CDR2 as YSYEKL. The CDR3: CASSQELPGGTEAFF. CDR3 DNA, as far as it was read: TGCGCCAGCAGCCAAGAACTTCCAGGTGGCACTGAA.

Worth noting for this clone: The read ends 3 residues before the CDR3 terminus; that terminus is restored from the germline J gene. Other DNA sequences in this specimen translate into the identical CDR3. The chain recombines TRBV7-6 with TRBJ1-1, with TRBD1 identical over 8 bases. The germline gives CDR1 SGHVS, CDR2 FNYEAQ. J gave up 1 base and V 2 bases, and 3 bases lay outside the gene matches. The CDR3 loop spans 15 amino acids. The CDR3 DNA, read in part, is TGTGCCAGCAGCTTAACCGGGACAGGGAACACTGAA. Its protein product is CASSLTGTGNTE. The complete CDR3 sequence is CASSLTGTGNTEAFF. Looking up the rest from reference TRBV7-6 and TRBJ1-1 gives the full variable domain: GAGVSQSPRYKVTKRGQDVALRCDPISGHVSLYWYRQALGQGPEFLTYFNYEAQQDKSGLPNDRFSAERPEGSISTLTIQRTEQRDSAMYRCASSLTGTGNTEAFFGQGTRLTVV.

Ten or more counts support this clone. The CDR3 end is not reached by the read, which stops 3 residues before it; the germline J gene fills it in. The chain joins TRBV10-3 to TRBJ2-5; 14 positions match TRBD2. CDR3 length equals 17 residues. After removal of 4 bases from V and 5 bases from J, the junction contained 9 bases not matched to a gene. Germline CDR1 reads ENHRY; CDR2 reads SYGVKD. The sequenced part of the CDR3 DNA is TGTGCCATCAGTGGAGGGACTAGCGGGGGTCTCCGGGAGACC. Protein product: CAISGGTSGGLRET. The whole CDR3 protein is CAISGGTSGGLRETQYF.

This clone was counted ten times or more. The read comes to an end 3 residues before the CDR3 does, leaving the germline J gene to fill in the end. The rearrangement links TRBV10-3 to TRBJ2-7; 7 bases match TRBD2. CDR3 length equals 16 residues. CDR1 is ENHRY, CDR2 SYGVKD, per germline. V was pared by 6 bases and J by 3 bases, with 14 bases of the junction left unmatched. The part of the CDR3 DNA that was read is TGTGCCATCAGGATGCCCAAGCGGGGTGTCGACTACGAG. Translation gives CAIRMPKRGVDYE. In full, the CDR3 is CAIRMPKRGVDYEQYF.

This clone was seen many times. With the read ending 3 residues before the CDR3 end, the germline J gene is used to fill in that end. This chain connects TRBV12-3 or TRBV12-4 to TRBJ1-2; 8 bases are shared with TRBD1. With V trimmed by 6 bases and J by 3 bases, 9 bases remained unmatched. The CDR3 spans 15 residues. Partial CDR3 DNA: TGTGCCAGCAGCGATCCCAGGGGGCGATACTATGGC. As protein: CASSDPRGRYYG. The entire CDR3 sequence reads CASSDPRGRYYGYTF.

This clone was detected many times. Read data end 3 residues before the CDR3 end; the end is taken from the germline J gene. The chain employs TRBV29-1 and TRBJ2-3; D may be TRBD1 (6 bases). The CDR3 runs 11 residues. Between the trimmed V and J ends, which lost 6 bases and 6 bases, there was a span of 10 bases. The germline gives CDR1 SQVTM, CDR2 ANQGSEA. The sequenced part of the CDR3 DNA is TGCAGCGTGGTTCAGGGGGATACG. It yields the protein CSVVQGDT. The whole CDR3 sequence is CSVVQGDTQYF.

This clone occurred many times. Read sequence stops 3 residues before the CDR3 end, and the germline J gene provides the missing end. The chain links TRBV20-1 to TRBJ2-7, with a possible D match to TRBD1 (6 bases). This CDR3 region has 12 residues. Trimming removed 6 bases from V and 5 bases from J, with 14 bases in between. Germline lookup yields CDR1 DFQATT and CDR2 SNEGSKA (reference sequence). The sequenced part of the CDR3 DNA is TGCAGTGCCGCGCCAAACAGGGACGAG. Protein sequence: CSAAPNRDE. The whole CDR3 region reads CSAAPNRDEQYF.

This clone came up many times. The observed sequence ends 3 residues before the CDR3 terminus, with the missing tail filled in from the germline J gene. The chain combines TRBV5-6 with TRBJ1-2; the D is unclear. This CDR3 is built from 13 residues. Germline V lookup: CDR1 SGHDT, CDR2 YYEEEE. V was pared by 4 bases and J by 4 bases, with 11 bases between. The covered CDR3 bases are TGTGCCAGCAGCCGCCGCGAGGGCTATGGC. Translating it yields CASSRREGYG. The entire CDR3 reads CASSRREGYGYTF.

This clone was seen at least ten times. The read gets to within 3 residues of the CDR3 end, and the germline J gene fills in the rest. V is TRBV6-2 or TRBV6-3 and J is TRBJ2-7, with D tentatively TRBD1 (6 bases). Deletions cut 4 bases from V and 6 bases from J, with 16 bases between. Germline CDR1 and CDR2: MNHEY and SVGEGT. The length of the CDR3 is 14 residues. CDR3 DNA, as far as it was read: TGTGCCAGCAGTTTCTACAGGGTTAGTGGCGAG. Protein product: CASSFYRVSGE. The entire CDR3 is CASSFYRVSGEQYF.